This passage covers 20 T cell receptor beta chains from one sample sequenced in a study of blood T cells in healthy people across ages. Then a second PCR, running about 6 to 11 cycles, was carried out with a sample-barcoded 5' primer and a J-beta primer mix. MiXCR, applied by TCRdb to the 5' RACE reads, yields one record per CDR3 protein. The data show hundreds of thousands of distinct CDR3 sequences, less than 60% seen once. Specimen: blood. These receptors were collected from a man at least 80 years old in good health.

V gene TRBV6-1 combines with J gene TRBJ2-3; no reliable D call. CDR1 is MNHNS and CDR2 is SASEGT in the germline V gene. Trimming cost V 4 bases and J 5 bases, with 7 bases left between them. CDR3 size: 12 residues. CDR3 nucleotide sequence: TGTGCCAGCAGTGGTTCGGGAGATACGCAGTATTTT. Encoded protein: CASSGSGDTQYF.

In its sample, this clonotype was seen a few times. The rearrangement uses TRBV7-2 and TRBJ2-2, with D unclear. Germline loops: CDR1 SGHTA, CDR2 FQGNSA. This CDR3 is built from 14 residues. Between the trimmed V and J ends, which lost 0 bases and 5 bases, there was a span of 7 bases. CDR3 sequence reads: CASSLANPTGELFF. The CDR3 nucleotides read TGTGCCAGCAGCTTAGCGAATCCGACCGGGGAGCTGTTTTTT.

This rearrangement joins TRBV10-3 to TRBJ2-4, with 13 bases fitting TRBD2. The closer fit of TRBJ2-7 to the DNA end suggests the J call may be wrong. Germline loops: CDR1 ENHRY, CDR2 SYGVKD. The CDR3 consists of 15 residues. The CDR3 protein is CAIRVKTSGRYEQYF. For the CDR3, the DNA is TGTGCCATCAGGGTAAAGACTAGCGGGAGGTACGAGCAGTACTTC.

In this sample, this clonotype turned up a few times. The V gene is TRBV20-1, the J gene TRBJ1-5, with a possible D match to TRBD1 (6 bases). V lost 0 bases and J lost 2, with 23 bases in between. This CDR3 has 19 amino acids. Germline V gene lookup returns CDR1 DFQATT and CDR2 SNEGSKA (reference sequence). The CDR3 DNA sequence: TGCAGTGCTAGAGATTTATTCACAGGGCCCAATGGCGGCAATCAGCCCCAGCATTTT. Its protein product is CSARDLFTGPNGGNQPQHF.

The V call is TRBV4-3, the J call TRBJ2-1, with a weak D call TRBD2 (5 bases). This CDR3 has 13 residues. The germline V gene encodes CDR1 LGHNA and CDR2 YSLEER. Trimming removed 2 bases from V and 7 bases from J, with 9 bases in between. As DNA, the CDR3 is TGCGCCAGCAGCCAACCATCGGGGAATGAGCAGTTCTTC. Translating it yields CASSQPSGNEQFF.

This clonotype was seen more than once but under ten times. This chain joins TRBV6-4 and TRBJ2-3; D possibly uses TRBD1 or TRBD2 (6 bases each). The ends were cut back, 3 bases at V and 0 bases at J, with 10 bases in the middle. The CDR3 is 15 residues long. Germline lookup yields CDR1 MRHNA and CDR2 SNTAGT. The CDR3: CASSEGGRSTDTQYF. CDR3 DNA sequence: TGTGCCAGCAGTGAAGGGGGGCGAAGCACAGATACGCAGTATTTT.

This clonotype was observed at least ten times. The chain joins TRBV6-5 to TRBJ1-2; the D gene is possibly TRBD1 (6 bases). CDR1 is MNHEY, CDR2 SVGAGI, per germline. The CDR3 consists of 14 residues. V shed 5 bases and J shed 8 bases, with 18 bases lying between them. The CDR3 DNA follows: TGTGCCAGCAGTCTTAGAGGGACAAAAGAAGGCTACACCTTC. Translated: CASSLRGTKEGYTF.

Of note for this clonotype: The junction shows a germline mismatch at one end, possibly a read error. The chain uses TRBV6-5 and TRBJ1-5; no clear D. Germline V CDR1 and CDR2: MNHEY, SVGAGI. CDR3 length equals 15 residues. CDR3 bases: TGTGCCAACAGTTTTTCACAGTATAGCAATCAGCCCCAGCATTTT. Protein product: CANSFSQYSNQPQHF.

This clonotype was detected many times. V gene TRBV6-5 combines with J gene TRBJ1-5; unclear D gene. CDR3 size: 14 residues. CDR1 and CDR2 (germline): MNHEY, SVGAGI. Trimming left V 7 bases short and J 2 bases short, with 12 bases between. For the CDR3, the DNA is TGTGCCAGCAACCCCATACCTGGCAATCAGCCCCAGCATTTT. Protein sequence: CASNPIPGNQPQHF.

The sample holds a few counts of this clonotype. The V and J genes are TRBV5-1 and TRBJ2-7; D is perhaps TRBD2 (6 bases). Per the germline V gene, CDR1 is SGHRS and CDR2 is YFSETQ. CDR3 length: 15 amino acids. V lost 4 bases, J lost 5 bases, and 19 bases lay in between. The CDR3 is CASSPPMGGTHEQYF. CDR3 coding DNA: TGCGCCAGCAGCCCTCCCATGGGGGGTACCCACGAGCAGTACTTC. The variable domain in full, with the rest retrieved from reference TRBV5-1 and TRBJ2-7, is KAGVTQTPRYLIKTRGQQVTLSCSPISGHRSVSWYQQTPGQGLQFLFEYFSETQRNKGNFPGRFSGRQFSNSRSEMNVSTLELGDSALYLCASSPPMGGTHEQYFGPGTRLTVT.

The V call is TRBV27, the J call TRBJ1-4; 7 bases agree with TRBD1. The CDR3 has 15 residues. The germline V gene encodes CDR1 MNHEY and CDR2 SMNVEV (reference sequence). J lost 6 bases, V lost 6 bases, and 10 bases had no gene match. CDR3 sequence reads: CASRSWEGADEKLFF. The CDR3 bases are TGTGCCAGCAGATCGTGGGAGGGGGCGGATGAAAAACTGTTTTTT.

There are a few counts of this clonotype. The DNA of the CDR3 is TGTGCCAGCAGCTTAACGAAAGGACTAGCGCTCTCCTACAATGAGCAGTTCTTC. Protein: CASSLTKGLALSYNEQFF. The V call is TRBV7-3, the J call TRBJ2-1; 9 nucleotides line up with TRBD2. Germline CDR1 reads SGHTA; CDR2 reads FQGTGA. CDR3 length equals 18 residues. The trim removed 0 bases at V and 0 bases at J, leaving 6 bases unmatched.

The chain employs TRBV5-6 and TRBJ1-2, with a weak D call TRBD1 (5 bases). Germline lookup yields CDR1 SGHDT and CDR2 YYEEEE. This CDR3 has 16 amino acids. Trimming removed 4 bases from V and 6 bases from J, with 22 bases in between. The CDR3 DNA is TGTGCCAGCAGCCCGGACCCCGGACTCCTGGGGGATGGCTACACCTTC. Translated: CASSPDPGLLGDGYTF.

The genes are TRBV14 and TRBJ2-4; the D call may be TRBD1 or TRBD2 (5 bases each). The J call may be wrong; the DNA end is better matched by TRBJ2-5. The CDR3 is 17 residues long. Germline loops: CDR1 SGHDN, CDR2 FVKESK. For the CDR3, the DNA is TGTGCCAGCAGCCCCGGGGCCCGCGCAGGGCGAAAAGAGACCCAGTACTTC. Translating it yields CASSPGARAGRKETQYF.

V usage is TRBV6-1 and J usage is TRBJ1-1; weak D call: TRBD1 (6 bases). Trimming took off 5 bases at V and 1 base at J, with 20 bases between the two ends. CDR1 is MNHNS, CDR2 SASEGT, per germline. The CDR3 sequence is 17 residues long. As DNA, the CDR3 is TGTGCCAGCAGTCTCACGGGACATCAGACTACGAACACTGAAGCTTTCTTT. It yields the protein CASSLTGHQTTNTEAFF.

This clonotype has only a few counts. The genes are TRBV5-1 and TRBJ2-7, with 11 bases lining up with TRBD2. V shed 4 bases and J 2 bases; nucleotides not matched to a gene: 17. CDR1 is SGHRS, CDR2 YFSETQ, per germline. The CDR3 loop spans 19 amino acids. The CDR3 DNA sequence: TGCGCCAGCAGCGCCGGGACAGGGCCGACTAGCGGGACAGCCTACGAGCAGTACTTC. Amino acids: CASSAGTGPTSGTAYEQYF.

V gene TRBV2 combines with J gene TRBJ1-5; D unclear. Per germline, CDR1 SNHLY and CDR2 FYNNEI. Trimming cost V 5 bases and J 9 bases, with 14 bases left between them. This CDR3 has 13 residues. The CDR3 sequence: CASSPTSRGPQHF. The CDR3 nucleotides read TGTGCCAGCAGTCCGACAAGCCGGGGGCCCCAGCATTTT.

This clonotype was observed many times. The CDR3 sequence is CASSRLAGHSTDTQYF. Written as DNA, the CDR3 is TGTGCCAGCAGTCGACTAGCGGGTCATAGCACAGATACGCAGTATTTT. The V and J genes are TRBV6-5 and TRBJ2-3, with 10 nucleotides matching TRBD2. CDR3 size: 16 residues. With V trimmed by 5 bases and J by 0 bases, 5 bases remained unmatched. CDR1 and CDR2 (germline): MNHEY, SVGAGI.

V is TRBV7-9 and J is TRBJ2-3, with TRBD2 matching over 9 bases. The length of the CDR3 is 15 residues. Germline values: CDR1 SEHNR, CDR2 FQNEAQ (reference sequence). With V trimmed by 6 bases and J by 2 bases, 6 bases remained unmatched. The CDR3 loop reads CASSLAGQYTDTQYF. CDR3 DNA: TGTGCCAGCAGTCTAGCGGGACAGTACACAGATACGCAGTATTTT.

J is TRBJ2-7 and V is TRBV30; D is undetermined. Germline CDR1 and CDR2: GTSNPN and SVGIG (reference sequence). V gave up 4 bases and J gave up 5 bases, with 21 bases separating them. This CDR3 contains 15 residues. The CDR3 loop is CAWTPGRINGHEQYF. CDR3 sequence (DNA): TGTGCCTGGACCCCCGGCCGGATAAACGGTCACGAGCAGTACTTC.